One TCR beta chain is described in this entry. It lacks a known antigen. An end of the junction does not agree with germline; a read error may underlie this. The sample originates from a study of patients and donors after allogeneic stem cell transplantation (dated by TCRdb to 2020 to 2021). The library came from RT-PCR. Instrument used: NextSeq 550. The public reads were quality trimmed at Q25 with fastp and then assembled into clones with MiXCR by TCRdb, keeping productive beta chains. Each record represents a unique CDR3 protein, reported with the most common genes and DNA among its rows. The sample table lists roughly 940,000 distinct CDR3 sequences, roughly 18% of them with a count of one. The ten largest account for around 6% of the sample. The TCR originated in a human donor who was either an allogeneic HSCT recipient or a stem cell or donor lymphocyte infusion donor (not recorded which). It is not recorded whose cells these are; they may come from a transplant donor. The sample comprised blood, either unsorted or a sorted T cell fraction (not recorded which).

The nucleotide sequence is TGTGCCATCAGTAGCGAACTGTCAGTGGGGGAGCAGTACTTC. Translated, this gives CAISSELSVGEQYF. This sequence uses TRBV2 and TRBJ2-7; the D gene is perhaps TRBD2, from 5 matching bases. CDR1 SNHLY and CDR2 FYNNEI were looked up in the germline V gene. The CDR3 runs 14 amino acids, cysteine and phenylalanine included. Just the 42-base CDR3 DNA is kept, in frame starting at base 1.